The 20 T cell receptor beta chains below were found in one sample sequenced in a study of blood T cell repertoires in COVID-19. Profiled with immunoSEQ multiplex PCR; TCRdb holds only in-frame clones, not every one. The table includes 350,000 to 450,000 clones, 85% detected once. The sequenced sample was peripheral blood. These receptors were collected from a woman younger than 30 with acute or convalescent COVID-19.

The chain carries TRBV12-5 and TRBJ1-1; D may be TRBD1 (5 bases). Germline V CDR1 and CDR2: LGHNT, FRNRAP. The CDR3 length is 13 residues. V shed 5 bases and J shed 2 bases, with 9 bases lying between them. The CDR3 coding sequence is TGTGCTAGTGGTCCGACAGTTAACACTGAAGCTTTCTTT. This sequence encodes CASGPTVNTEAFF.

V and J are TRBV9 and TRBJ1-6; TRBD1 aligns across 7 bases. The trim removed 5 bases at V and 4 bases at J, leaving 6 bases unmatched. Germline V gives CDR1 SGDLS, CDR2 YYNGEE. This CDR3 has 15 residues. CDR3 sequence: CASSLTGAYNSPLHF. CDR3 sequence (DNA): TGTGCCAGCAGTCTTACAGGGGCGTATAATTCACCCCTCCACTTT.

The chain joins TRBV5-4 to TRBJ2-5; 11 bases match TRBD2. CDR3 length: 19 residues. The germline V gene encodes CDR1 SGHNT and CDR2 YYREEE (reference sequence). The junction had 14 bases not matched to a gene; V was cut back by 4 bases and J by 0 bases. The CDR3, as DNA: TGTGCCAGCAGCCCTGGGGACCGCAGACTAGCGGGGAACCAAGAGACCCAGTACTTC. Encoded protein: CASSPGDRRLAGNQETQYF.

V usage is TRBV19 and J usage is TRBJ1-4, with 8 positions matching TRBD1. Trimming at V came to 5 bases and at J to 4 bases, leaving 6 bases not matched to a gene. The CDR3 extends over 15 amino acids. CDR1 and CDR2 from the germline V gene are LNHDA and SQIVND (reference sequence). The CDR3 nucleotides are TGTGCCAGTAGTCCCTGGACAGGGAATAATGAAAAACTGTTTTTT. Encoded protein: CASSPWTGNNEKLFF.

The chain is built from TRBV18 and TRBJ2-7, with D maybe TRBD1 (5 bases). V lost 4 bases, J lost 2 bases, and 9 bases lay in between. CDR1 is KGHSH and CDR2 is LQKENI in the germline V gene. CDR3 size: 13 residues. The CDR3 sequence is CASSQGNAYEQYF. CDR3 in DNA: TGTGCCAGCTCACAGGGGAATGCCTACGAGCAGTACTTC.

This chain uses TRBV4-1 with TRBJ1-1, with D perhaps TRBD1 (5 bases). The CDR3 runs to 13 residues. Germline V gene data show CDR1 as MGHRA and CDR2 as YSYEKL. Trimming stripped 1 base from V and 10 bases from J, with 13 bases between. CDR3 region: CASSQVGPGLAFF. In nucleotides, the CDR3 is TGCGCCAGCAGCCAAGTGGGGCCAGGGTTAGCTTTCTTT.

The rearrangement joins TRBV9 to TRBJ2-3; TRBD1 is a possible D gene (6 bases). Germline V lookup: CDR1 SGDLS, CDR2 YYNGEE. Trimming removed 0 bases at V and 2 bases at J, with 10 bases between. This CDR3 is 15 amino acids long. The CDR3 sequence is CASSVGGQYTDTQYF. The CDR3 bases are TGTGCCAGCAGCGTAGGAGGACAGTACACAGATACGCAGTATTTT.

The chain uses TRBV10-2 and TRBJ1-2; D is perhaps TRBD1 (6 bases). The V gene's germline CDR1 is WSHSY and CDR2 SAAADI. The CDR3 totals 13 residues. Between the trimmed V and J ends, which lost 2 bases and 2 bases, there was a span of 6 bases. CDR3 coding DNA: TGCGCCAGCAGTGAGGGACAGAACTATGGCTACACCTTC. Its protein is CASSEGQNYGYTF.

This clone has more than one count but fewer than ten. The chain employs TRBV9 and TRBJ1-2, with D maybe TRBD1 (5 bases). Deletions cut 6 bases from V and 5 bases from J, with 17 bases between. The germline V gene has CDR1 SGDLS and CDR2 YYNGEE. The CDR3 is made up of 14 amino acids. Written as DNA, the CDR3 is TGTGCCAGCACCAGGGAATCGGCGGCGTATGGCTACACCTTC. Protein product: CASTRESAAYGYTF.

The DNA for the CDR3 is TGCGCCAGCAGCTCGGGACAGGGAGTGGGTGAAGCTTTCTTT. As protein: CASSSGQGVGEAFF. The chain uses TRBV5-1 and TRBJ1-1, with 9 bases matching TRBD1. Trimming removed 3 bases from V and 7 bases from J; junction bases left unmatched: 7. Germline CDR1 SGHRS, CDR2 YFSETQ. This CDR3 contains 14 residues.

The genes are TRBV28 and TRBJ1-1; no clear D gene. The V gene lost 7 bases and the J gene lost 0 bases, with 9 bases spanning the gap. Per germline, CDR1 MDHEN and CDR2 SYDVKM. The length of the CDR3 is 13 residues. This CDR3 is CASISGVNTEAFF. CDR3 DNA sequence: TGTGCCAGCATCTCGGGAGTGAACACTGAAGCTTTCTTT. Full variable domain (missing parts from reference TRBV28 and TRBJ1-1): DVKVTQSSRYLVKRTGEKVFLECVQDMDHENMFWYRQDPGLGLRLIYFSYDVKMKEKGDIPEGYSVSREKKERFSLILESASTNQTSMYLCASISGVNTEAFFGQGTRLTVV.

The V and J genes are TRBV2 and TRBJ2-3; 9 bases are a match to TRBD2. Germline values: CDR1 SNHLY, CDR2 FYNNEI. Trimming took 6 bases from V and 1 from J; bases not matched to a gene: 11. The CDR3 runs to 17 residues. CDR3 bases: TGTGCCAGCAGCAACATAGCGGGAGCCTATGGCACAGATACGCAGTATTTT. This translates into CASSNIAGAYGTDTQYF. Combining the CDR3 with reference TRBV2 and TRBJ2-3 gives the whole variable domain EPEVTQTPSHQVTQMGQEVILRCVPISNHLYFYWYRQILGQKVEFLVSFYNNEISEKSEIFDDQFSVERPDGSNFTLKIRSTKLEDSAMYFCASSNIAGAYGTDTQYFGPGTRLTVL.

This chain joins TRBV19 and TRBJ1-1; D is unclear. This CDR3 spans 14 amino acids. Trimming took off 11 bases at V and 0 bases at J, with 16 bases between the two ends. In germline, CDR1 is LNHDA, CDR2 SQIVND (reference sequence). The CDR3 sequence: CAVAGSTMNTEAFF. The CDR3 DNA reads as TGTGCCGTGGCAGGCAGTACCATGAACACTGAAGCTTTCTTT.

The rearrangement joins TRBV19 to TRBJ1-2, with 8 positions matching TRBD1. V dropped 5 bases and J dropped 8; count of bases not matched to a gene: 7. Germline V lookup: CDR1 LNHDA, CDR2 SQIVND (reference sequence). This CDR3 has 13 residues. CDR3 DNA: TGTGCCAGTAGTGTGGACAGGGCGAGAGGCTACACCTTC. Residues: CASSVDRARGYTF.

The rearrangement links TRBV19 to TRBJ2-3; D gene ambiguous. Looked up from germline, CDR1 is LNHDA and CDR2 is SQIVND (reference sequence). This CDR3 contains 15 residues. Deletions cut 4 bases from V and 2 bases from J, with 13 bases between. The CDR3 sequence is CASSNRGGHTDTQYF. The CDR3 DNA reads as TGTGCCAGTAGTAATAGAGGCGGCCACACAGATACGCAGTATTTT.

V is TRBV19 and J is TRBJ1-1; D call uncertain. Germline-derived CDR1 and CDR2 are LNHDA and SQIVND (reference sequence). V was shortened by 5 bases and J by 4 bases, with 5 bases between the two germline ends. The CDR3 sequence is 11 residues long. Written as DNA, the CDR3 is TGTGCCAGTAGTCCCGGCACTGAAGCTTTCTTT. This gives the protein CASSPGTEAFF. Full variable domain (outside the CDR3, taken from reference TRBV19 and TRBJ1-1): DGGITQSPKYLFRKEGQNVTLSCEQNLNHDAMYWYRQDPGQGLRLIYYSQIVNDFQKGDIAEGYSVSREKKESFPLTVTSAQKNPTAFYLCASSPGTEAFFGQGTRLTVV.

This clone showed up just a few times. The rearrangement links TRBV18 to TRBJ1-1; D is ambiguous. Trimming cost V 3 bases and J 5 bases, with 19 bases left between them. There are 16 residues in the CDR3. Looked up from germline, CDR1 is KGHSH and CDR2 is LQKENI. CDR3 protein: CASSPAQPKVVTEAFF. In nucleotides, the CDR3 is TGTGCCAGCTCACCGGCACAGCCAAAAGTAGTAACTGAAGCTTTCTTT. Together with reference TRBV18 and TRBJ1-1, the CDR3 gives the full variable domain: NAGVMQNPRHLVRRRGQEARLRCSPMKGHSHVYWYRQLPEEGLKFMVYLQKENIIDESGMPKERFSAEFPKEGPSILRIQQVVRGDSAAYFCASSPAQPKVVTEAFFGQGTRLTVV.

The J gene is TRBJ2-7, the V gene TRBV3-1 (or the pseudogene TRBV3-2); 14 nucleotides agree with TRBD2. The CDR3 has 16 residues. After removal of 4 bases from V and 0 bases from J, the junction contained 2 bases not matched to a gene. Germline CDR1 is LGHDT and CDR2 is YNNKEL (reference sequence). The CDR3 bases are TGTGCCAGCAGCCCTGGGACTAGCGGGAGCTCCTACGAGCAGTACTTC. Residues: CASSPGTSGSSYEQYF.

This sequence joins TRBV30 and TRBJ1-4; 7 bases fit TRBD1. J was trimmed by 8 bases and V by 5 bases; bases with no gene match: 11. This CDR3 spans 14 amino acids. CDR1 is GTSNPN and CDR2 is SVGIG in the germline V gene (reference sequence). CDR3 protein: CAWGFGRQGEKLFF. For the CDR3, the DNA is TGTGCCTGGGGCTTCGGGAGACAGGGAGAAAAACTGTTTTTT.

The rearrangement links TRBV18 to TRBJ1-2; 7 positions match TRBD1. J lost 8 bases, V lost 3 bases, and 9 bases had no gene match. Germline loops: CDR1 KGHSH, CDR2 LQKENI. The CDR3 totals 14 residues. CDR3 sequence reads: CASSPQQGTGGYTF. CDR3 DNA sequence: TGTGCCAGCTCACCCCAACAGGGGACGGGAGGCTACACCTTC.